The 27 T cell receptor beta chains reported below all come from one sample, sequenced in a study of OX40 agonist ivuxolimab in advanced cancers. Profiling relied on immunoSEQ multiplex PCR, and the TCRdb table lists in-frame clones only, not all of them. Here the sample spans roughly 90,000 clones, roughly nine tenths being singletons. The material was CD4+ or CD8+ T cells sorted from blood, obtained in a trial of the OX40 agonist ivuxolimab. The receptors were sampled from an adult with an advanced solid tumor such as melanoma, head and neck, liver or kidney cancer.

V usage is TRBV14 and J usage is TRBJ2-5; tentatively, D is TRBD1 (5 bases). This CDR3 region has 13 residues. V lost 1 base and J 5 bases, leaving 8 bases between the germline ends. The germline V gene encodes CDR1 SGHDN and CDR2 FVKESK. CDR3 protein: CASSQVGAETQYF. In nucleotides, the CDR3 is TGTGCCAGCAGCCAAGTTGGGGCGGAGACCCAGTACTTC. The full variable domain, its missing parts supplied by reference TRBV14 and TRBJ2-5, is EAGVTQFPSHSVIEKGQTVTLRCDPISGHDNLYWYRRVMGKEIKFLLHFVKESKQDESGMPNNRFLAERTGGTYSTLKVQPAELEDSGVYFCASSQVGAETQYFGPGTRLLVL.

The rearrangement uses TRBV2 and TRBJ1-3; no clear D. Trimming stripped 6 bases from V and 2 bases from J, with 14 bases between. Germline-derived CDR1 and CDR2 are SNHLY and FYNNEI. CDR3 size: 15 residues. Here the CDR3 reads CASRATRGAGNTIYF. CDR3 bases: TGTGCCAGCAGGGCAACTAGAGGCGCTGGAAACACCATATATTTT.

This sequence joins TRBV9 and TRBJ1-2; 7 bases match TRBD1. The CDR3 spans 15 residues. The germline V gene has CDR1 SGDLS and CDR2 YYNGEE. Trimming took 4 bases from V and 3 from J; bases not matched to a gene: 9. CDR3 bases: TGTGCCAGCAGCCCACGGCAGGGGGGCGACTATGGCTACACCTTC. Translation gives CASSPRQGGDYGYTF.

The CDR3 nucleotides are TGTGCCAGCAATATGGTCAATATGAACACTGAAGCTTTCTTT. It codes for CASNMVNMNTEAFF. The rearrangement uses TRBV7-9 and TRBJ1-1; D gene ambiguous. Trimming removed 7 bases from V and 0 bases from J, with 12 bases in between. Germline CDR1 is SEHNR and CDR2 is FQNEAQ (reference sequence). This CDR3 is built from 14 residues.

This chain links TRBV5-1 with TRBJ2-5, with 12 bases fitting TRBD2. The ends lost 4 bases at V and 5 bases at J; junction bases unmatched: 15. Germline V gene data show CDR1 as SGHRS and CDR2 as YFSETQ. This CDR3 is built from 18 residues. The chain's CDR3 is CASSLLYLAGGKGETQYF. CDR3 nucleotide sequence: TGCGCCAGCAGCCTGCTTTACCTAGCGGGAGGGAAGGGGGAGACCCAGTACTTC.

This chain joins TRBV9 and TRBJ2-7; 7 bases map to TRBD1. The CDR3 is 14 amino acids. Germline CDR1 is SGDLS and CDR2 is YYNGEE. The trim removed 3 bases at V and 3 bases at J, leaving 6 bases unmatched. Written as DNA, the CDR3 is TGTGCCAGCAGCGCGACAGGGACGGTCTACGAGCAGTACTTC. This translates into CASSATGTVYEQYF.

V is TRBV6-5 and J is TRBJ1-5, with a tentative D call TRBD1 (6 bases). The length of the CDR3 is 14 residues. Trimming took 5 bases from V and 0 from J, leaving 8 bases between them. Germline assignment: CDR1 MNHEY and CDR2 SVGAGI. CDR3 region: CASSRGGSNQPQHF. For the CDR3, the DNA is TGTGCCAGCAGTAGGGGGGGTAGCAATCAGCCCCAGCATTTT.

CDR3 coding DNA: TGTGCCAGCAGCTTAACGGGGCGAGTCGGAATCGCGAACACCGGGGAGCTGTTTTTT. This sequence encodes CASSLTGRVGIANTGELFF. The rearrangement uses TRBV7-3 and TRBJ2-2; TRBD1 might be the D (5 bases). The CDR3 totals 19 residues. Per the germline V gene, CDR1 is SGHTA and CDR2 is FQGTGA. The ends were cut back, 0 bases at V and 0 bases at J, with 17 bases in the middle.

The V gene is TRBV21-1, the J gene TRBJ1-1. TRBV21-1 is annotated as a pseudogene. This CDR3 contains 17 residues. The CDR3 reads CASSKTSPSPRDTEAFF. The CDR3 region has the DNA TGTGCCAGCAGCAAAACCTCCCCCTCACCAAGGGACACTGAAGCTTTCTTT.

This chain joins TRBV29-1 and TRBJ2-5; D uncertain. From germline, CDR1 is SQVTM and CDR2 ANQGSEA. This CDR3 region has 13 residues. V gave up 4 bases and J gave up 4 bases, with 13 bases separating them. CDR3 coding DNA: TGCAGCGTTGCCCTGTTGGACCCAGAGACCCAGTACTTC. Its translation: CSVALLDPETQYF. Variable domain in full (rest from reference TRBV29-1 and TRBJ2-5): SAVISQKPSRDICQRGTSLTIQCQVDSQVTMMFWYRQQPGQSLTLIATANQGSEATYESGFVIDKFPISRPNLTFSTLTVSNMSPEDSSIYLCSVALLDPETQYFGPGTRLLVL.

This clone is a singleton in its sample. This sequence joins TRBV15 and TRBJ2-2; D is uncertain. Germline assignment: CDR1 LNHNV and CDR2 YYDKDF (reference sequence). The CDR3 covers 13 residues. V was pared by 0 bases and J by 7 bases, with 6 bases between. CDR3 sequence reads: CATSRESRGELFF. In nucleotides, the CDR3 is TGTGCCACCAGCAGAGAATCACGCGGGGAGCTGTTTTTT.

This chain connects TRBV4-2 to TRBJ2-3; 7 bases line up with TRBD2. CDR3 size: 17 residues. Germline V lookup: CDR1 LGHNA, CDR2 YNFKEQ. With 1 base clipped from V and 0 bases from J, the junction kept 7 bases outside the gene matches. Here the CDR3 DNA reads TGTGCCAGCAGCCAAGGGGGAGCGGGAACTAGCACAGATACGCAGTATTTT. It specifies CASSQGGAGTSTDTQYF.

This clone was recorded only once. The chain has TRBV9 and TRBJ1-4; the match to TRBD1 covers 7 bases. Trimming removed 4 bases from V and 3 bases from J; junction bases left unmatched: 9. CDR3 length: 16 amino acids. The germline CDR1 and CDR2 sequences are SGDLS and YYNGEE. The CDR3 loop is CASSPTGVRANEKLFF. The CDR3, as DNA: TGTGCCAGCAGCCCCACAGGGGTAAGGGCTAATGAAAAACTGTTTTTT.

V and J are TRBV4-2 and TRBJ2-3; maybe TRBD1 (6 bases). Trimming removed 3 bases at V and 0 bases at J, with 10 bases between. Germline V gene lookup returns CDR1 LGHNA and CDR2 YNFKEQ. The CDR3 extends over 15 amino acids. The CDR3 sequence: CASSQQGRSTDTQYF. The CDR3 DNA sequence: TGTGCCAGCAGCCAGCAGGGGAGAAGCACAGATACGCAGTATTTT.

This rearrangement joins TRBV6-6 to TRBJ2-3; D is unresolved. The germline V gene has CDR1 MNHNY and CDR2 SVGAGI (reference sequence). This CDR3 comprises 13 residues. V was shortened by 6 bases and J by 0 bases, with 7 bases between the two germline ends. CDR3 in amino acids: CASSTASTDTQYF. The CDR3 DNA sequence: TGTGCCAGCAGCACAGCTAGCACAGATACGCAGTATTTT.

This chain's CDR3 is CSVERDRGGEQYF. CDR3 nucleotides: TGCAGCGTTGAGAGGGACAGGGGAGGGGAGCAGTACTTC. The chain carries TRBV29-1 and TRBJ2-7, with 10 bases matching TRBD1. CDR1 SQVTM and CDR2 ANQGSEA come from the germline V gene. This CDR3 has 13 residues. Trimming removed 3 bases from V and 7 bases from J; junction bases left unmatched: 6.

The chain joins TRBV28 to TRBJ1-6; 7 bases line up with TRBD1. V dropped 3 bases and J dropped 5; count of bases not matched to a gene: 7. This CDR3 has 16 residues. Germline CDR1 reads MDHEN; CDR2 reads SYDVKM. The CDR3, as DNA: TGTGCCAGCAGTTTCTGGGCGGGACAGCATAATTCACCCCTCCACTTT. It encodes CASSFWAGQHNSPLHF.

V and J are TRBV6-6 and TRBJ2-3; D remains ambiguous. Per germline, CDR1 MNHNY and CDR2 SVGAGI (reference sequence). V was trimmed by 6 bases and J by 2 bases, leaving 12 bases between them. The length of the CDR3 is 14 residues. The CDR3 region is CASSERSHTDTQYF. Written as DNA, the CDR3 is TGTGCCAGCAGCGAAAGGTCCCACACAGATACGCAGTATTTT.

The chain carries TRBV18 and TRBJ1-5; D is unclear. V lost 1 base, J lost 5 bases, and 6 bases lay in between. CDR1 and CDR2 from the germline V gene are KGHSH and LQKENI. The CDR3 is 13 amino acids. The CDR3 coding sequence is TGTGCCAGCTCACCACAGGCCGATCAGCCCCAGCATTTT. It translates to CASSPQADQPQHF.

V and J are TRBV5-1 and TRBJ1-1; perhaps TRBD1 as D (5 bases). CDR1 SGHRS and CDR2 YFSETQ come from the germline V gene. This CDR3 spans 14 amino acids. The V gene lost 4 bases and the J gene lost 2 bases, with 12 bases spanning the gap. The CDR3 region has the DNA TGCGCCAGCAGCCCTGGGACGGAAAACACTGAAGCTTTCTTT. This gives the protein CASSPGTENTEAFF. Complete variable domain (other parts from reference TRBV5-1 and TRBJ1-1): KAGVTQTPRYLIKTRGQQVTLSCSPISGHRSVSWYQQTPGQGLQFLFEYFSETQRNKGNFPGRFSGRQFSNSRSEMNVSTLELGDSALYLCASSPGTENTEAFFGQGTRLTVV.

V and J are TRBV4-3 and TRBJ1-2; 7 bases map to TRBD1. From germline, CDR1 is LGHNA and CDR2 YSLEER. After removal of 2 bases from V and 7 bases from J, the junction contained 10 bases not matched to a gene. The CDR3 consists of 15 residues. In nucleotides, the CDR3 is TGCGCCAGCAGCCAACAGGTCGACAGGGCTGCTGGCTACACCTTC. It translates to CASSQQVDRAAGYTF.

The chain has TRBV20-1 and TRBJ1-5; the D gene is possibly TRBD1 (5 bases). CDR3 length: 11 residues. CDR1 and CDR2 from the germline V gene are DFQATT and SNEGSKA (reference sequence). Between the trimmed V and J ends, which lost 5 bases and 4 bases, there was a span of 6 bases. The CDR3 sequence: CSAHRNQPQHF. DNA for the CDR3: TGCAGTGCTCACAGGAATCAGCCCCAGCATTTT.

This clone was counted once. This chain joins TRBV20-1 and TRBJ2-5; D is unresolved. Germline CDR1 and CDR2: DFQATT and SNEGSKA (reference sequence). V was clipped by 3 bases and J by 3 bases, with 5 bases between them. The CDR3 loop spans 11 amino acids. The DNA for the CDR3 is TGCAGTGCTAGGGCAGAAGAGACCCAGTACTTC. Protein sequence: CSARAEETQYF.

CDR3 in DNA: TGTGCCAGCAGCCAAGTGTCAGAGCTAAATACGCAGTATTTT. It is translated as CASSQVSELNTQYF. The genes are TRBV14 and TRBJ2-3; D call uncertain. Trimming shortened V by 1 base and J by 7 bases, and 12 bases separated the two germline ends. Germline lookup yields CDR1 SGHDN and CDR2 FVKESK. This CDR3 is built from 14 residues.

The genes are TRBV5-5 and TRBJ1-1; weak D call: TRBD1 (6 bases). Germline V gene lookup returns CDR1 SGHKS and CDR2 YYEKEE (reference sequence). Trimming pared 4 bases from V and 1 base from J, leaving 14 bases between. This CDR3 comprises 15 residues. CDR3 protein: CASSPQGGGNTEAFF. The CDR3 DNA follows: TGTGCCAGCAGCCCCCAAGGGGGGGGGAACACTGAAGCTTTCTTT. Full variable domain (outside the CDR3, taken from reference TRBV5-5 and TRBJ1-1): DAGVTQSPTHLIKTRGQQVTLRCSPISGHKSVSWYQQVLGQGPQFIFQYYEKEERGRGNFPDRFSARQFPNYSSELNVNALLLGDSALYLCASSPQGGGNTEAFFGQGTRLTVV.

The gene calls are TRBV2 and TRBJ1-1; 10 nucleotides align to TRBD1. Germline-derived CDR1 and CDR2 are SNHLY and FYNNEI. V dropped 6 bases and J dropped 3; count of bases not matched to a gene: 4. The CDR3 is made up of 14 amino acids. CDR3 sequence: CASRTGQGDTEAFF. The DNA for the CDR3 is TGTGCCAGCAGGACAGGACAGGGGGACACTGAAGCTTTCTTT.

The chain is built from TRBV19 and TRBJ1-2; 8 bases fit TRBD1. The CDR3 sequence is 14 residues long. Germline lookup yields CDR1 LNHDA and CDR2 SQIVND (reference sequence). J gave up 5 bases and V 6 bases, and 8 bases lay outside the gene matches. CDR3 sequence: CASRLDRVGYGYTF. In nucleotides, the CDR3 is TGTGCCAGTAGGCTGGACAGGGTCGGGTATGGCTACACCTTC.